These 19 T cell receptor beta chains were all obtained from the same sample, sequenced in a study of T cell responses to AZD1222 COVID-19 vaccine. Libraries were prepared by immunoSEQ multiplex PCR; TCRdb keeps only in-frame clonotypes and omits some of them. This sample has 50,000 to 65,000 clones; 65% to 85% occur once, and the top ten carry over 20%. The sequencing used peripheral blood, collected 28 days after the second AZD1222 dose. Receptors originate from an adult who received the AZD1222 COVID-19 vaccine.

This chain uses TRBV9 with TRBJ1-2, with unresolved D. Germline assignment: CDR1 SGDLS and CDR2 YYNGEE. The V and J ends lost 4 bases and 2 bases respectively, with 18 bases between them. The CDR3 is 16 residues long. Here the CDR3 DNA reads TGTGCCAGCAGCTCCAGCAGAGCCACACTGAACTATGGCTACACCTTC. It yields the protein CASSSSRATLNYGYTF. Looking up the rest from reference TRBV9 and TRBJ1-2 gives the full variable domain: DSGVTQTPKHLITATGQRVTLRCSPRSGDLSVYWYQQSLDQGLQFLIQYYNGEERAKGNILERFSAQQFPDLHSELNLSSLELGDSALYFCASSSSRATLNYGYTFGSGTRLTVV.

The table lists this clone with a count of one. The V gene is TRBV27, the J gene TRBJ2-7; 7 nucleotides line up with TRBD2. The length of the CDR3 is 15 residues. Germline CDR1 reads MNHEY; CDR2 reads SMNVEV (reference sequence). With 2 bases clipped from V and 3 bases from J, the junction kept 7 bases outside the gene matches. The CDR3 DNA reads as TGTGCCAGCAGTTTAGGGCGGGAGCGGAACTACGAGCAGTACTTC. This gives the protein CASSLGRERNYEQYF.

The gene calls are TRBV29-1 and TRBJ2-5; D gene unclear. This CDR3 has 11 residues. Trimming pared 4 bases from V and 1 base from J, leaving 4 bases between. Germline lookup yields CDR1 SQVTM and CDR2 ANQGSEA. The CDR3 sequence: CSVAVQETQYF. The CDR3 bases are TGCAGCGTTGCCGTCCAAGAGACCCAGTACTTC.

The chain employs TRBV6-2 or TRBV6-3 and TRBJ2-7, with 7 bases identical to TRBD1. This CDR3 spans 13 amino acids. Unmatched junction bases numbered 5, after V lost 4 bases and J lost 5 bases. The germline CDR1 and CDR2 sequences are MNHEY and SVGEGT. CDR3 sequence (DNA): TGTGCCAGCAGTTCCCGACAGGGCCACGAGCAGTACTTC. Protein sequence: CASSSRQGHEQYF.

The J gene is TRBJ1-1, the V gene TRBV6-5; no firm D call. Trimming cost V 3 bases and J 1 base, with 6 bases left between them. This CDR3 comprises 13 residues. Germline V gene lookup returns CDR1 MNHEY and CDR2 SVGAGI. For the CDR3, the DNA is TGTGCCAGCAGTTATAGAGGGAACACTGAAGCTTTCTTT. This translates into CASSYRGNTEAFF.

The genes are TRBV5-1 and TRBJ1-6; D gene ambiguous. CDR1 SGHRS and CDR2 YFSETQ come from the germline V gene. The V end lost 0 bases, the J end lost 7 bases, and 11 bases lay between the germline ends. The CDR3 extends over 15 amino acids. In DNA form, the CDR3 reads TGCGCCAGCAGCTTGGAAGGATTTCGAAATTCACCCCTCCACTTT. This gives the protein CASSLEGFRNSPLHF. Based on the CDR3 plus reference TRBV5-1 and TRBJ1-6, the full variable domain is KAGVTQTPRYLIKTRGQQVTLSCSPISGHRSVSWYQQTPGQGLQFLFEYFSETQRNKGNFPGRFSGRQFSNSRSEMNVSTLELGDSALYLCASSLEGFRNSPLHFGNGTRLTVT.

The CDR3 DNA is TGTGCCAGCTCAGCTAACACCGGGAACGAGCAGTACTTC. Amino acid sequence: CASSANTGNEQYF. The gene calls are TRBV18 and TRBJ2-7, with D possibly TRBD2 on 5 matching bases. Trimming shortened V by 5 bases and J by 5 bases, and 13 bases separated the two germline ends. The CDR3 has 13 residues. Germline CDR1 reads KGHSH; CDR2 reads LQKENI.

Points on this clone: Its ends do not fully match the called genes, so a read error is possible. The CDR3 protein is CASTYGQGFNEQYF. For the CDR3, the DNA is TGTGCCAGCACTTACGGACAGGGGTTTAACGAGCAGTACTTC. The chain links TRBV6-2 or TRBV6-3 to TRBJ2-7, with 9 bases that match TRBD1. This CDR3 spans 14 amino acids. Germline values: CDR1 MNHEY, CDR2 SVGEGT.

This chain joins TRBV28 and TRBJ2-7; 9 nucleotides match TRBD2. CDR1 and CDR2 from the germline V gene are MDHEN and SYDVKM. CDR3 length: 14 amino acids. V was clipped by 3 bases and J by 6 bases; unmatched bases: 6. The CDR3 region is CASSFSGGRGEQYF. As DNA, the CDR3 is TGTGCCAGCAGTTTCAGCGGGGGGCGCGGCGAGCAGTACTTC.

The chain links TRBV2 to TRBJ1-2; 8 nucleotides line up with TRBD1. With V trimmed by 2 bases and J by 2 bases, 7 bases remained unmatched. This CDR3 has 16 amino acids. The germline V gene encodes CDR1 SNHLY and CDR2 FYNNEI. In nucleotides, the CDR3 is TGTGCCAGCAGTGAACAGGGGGCCCATATCAACTATGGCTACACCTTC. Encoded protein: CASSEQGAHINYGYTF.

Only a few counts were recorded for this clone. The V gene is TRBV11-2, the J gene TRBJ2-2, with D possibly TRBD2 on 6 matching bases. V gave up 5 bases and J gave up 7 bases, with 11 bases separating them. This CDR3 comprises 13 residues. The germline gives CDR1 SGHAT, CDR2 FQNNGV. CDR3 sequence (DNA): TGTGCCAGCAGCCTACGACTAGGCGGGGAGCTGTTTTTT. This gives the protein CASSLRLGGELFF.

V gene TRBV6-6 combines with J gene TRBJ2-7; TRBD2 matches at 9 bases. CDR3 size: 14 residues. V trimming: 4 bases; J trimming: 2 bases; junction bases outside the gene matches: 3. The V gene's germline CDR1 is MNHNY and CDR2 SVGAGI (reference sequence). The DNA of the CDR3 is TGTGCCAGCAGTTTAGCGGGAGAAGCCTACGAGCAGTACTTC. It yields the protein CASSLAGEAYEQYF.

The chain joins TRBV7-2 to TRBJ1-2, with D possibly being TRBD1 (6 bases). Germline CDR1 SGHTA, CDR2 FQGNSA. Trimming pared 5 bases from V and 4 bases from J, leaving 14 bases between. The CDR3 loop spans 14 amino acids. CDR3 sequence (DNA): TGTGCCAGCAGCCGCGGGACACAGCTCTATGGCTACACCTTC. As protein: CASSRGTQLYGYTF.

This chain connects TRBV19 to TRBJ2-2; TRBD2 agrees at 8 bases. Trimming removed 5 bases from V and 4 bases from J; junction bases left unmatched: 9. The CDR3 contains 16 residues. Germline V gene data show CDR1 as LNHDA and CDR2 as SQIVND (reference sequence). The CDR3, as DNA: TGTGCCAGTAGTCGACCGGGACTAGGAGTCACCGGGGAGCTGTTTTTT. Protein: CASSRPGLGVTGELFF.

The chain has TRBV7-9 and TRBJ1-1; D is unclear. The CDR3 has 13 residues. The V end lost 1 base, the J end lost 5 bases, and 8 bases lay between the germline ends. CDR1 is SEHNR, CDR2 FQNEAQ, per germline (reference sequence). DNA of the CDR3: TGTGCCAGCAGCTTAGATCCCAGAACTGAAGCTTTCTTT. Its protein is CASSLDPRTEAFF. Full variable domain (outside the CDR3, taken from reference TRBV7-9 and TRBJ1-1): DTGVSQNPRHKITKRGQNVTFRCDPISEHNRLYWYRQTLGQGPEFLTYFQNEAQLEKSRLLSDRFSAERPKGSFSTLEIQRTEQGDSAMYLCASSLDPRTEAFFGQGTRLTVV.

This chain uses TRBV4-3 with TRBJ2-2; D not certain. Germline V gives CDR1 LGHNA, CDR2 YSLEER. This CDR3 has 13 amino acids. V was shortened by 3 bases and J by 7 bases, with 9 bases between the two germline ends. The CDR3 region is CASSQALDGELFF. Here the CDR3 DNA reads TGCGCCAGCAGCCAGGCTCTAGACGGGGAGCTGTTTTTT.

The chain uses TRBV5-6 and TRBJ2-1; 9 bases match TRBD1. Looked up from germline, CDR1 is SGHDT and CDR2 is YYEEEE. This CDR3 contains 15 residues. The V segment lost 2 bases and the J segment 4 bases; nucleotides outside the gene matches: 4. CDR3 sequence: CASSLPGQGYNEQFF. CDR3 coding DNA: TGTGCCAGCAGCTTACCGGGACAGGGATACAATGAGCAGTTCTTC.

This rearrangement joins TRBV2 to TRBJ2-7; D may be TRBD1 (6 bases). Germline CDR1 SNHLY, CDR2 FYNNEI. Trimming took off 8 bases at V and 3 bases at J, with 17 bases between the two ends. This CDR3 contains 14 residues. The CDR3 loop reads CASRPQGNLYEQYF. The CDR3 DNA is TGTGCCAGCCGACCACAGGGAAACCTCTACGAGCAGTACTTC.

The V and J genes are TRBV7-3 and TRBJ2-1; D unresolved. Germline V gene data show CDR1 as SGHTA and CDR2 as FQGTGA. The length of the CDR3 is 15 residues. V was clipped by 2 bases and J by 7 bases, with 15 bases between them. CDR3 residues: CASSLFPGGLNEQFF. CDR3 in DNA: TGTGCCAGCAGCTTATTCCCGGGTGGTCTGAATGAGCAGTTCTTC.